This T cell receptor beta chain emerged from a study of CD8 T cells in ankylosing spondylitis. TCRdb passed the 5' RACE reads through MiXCR, listing each CDR3 protein once. The sample records about 30,000 distinct CDR3 sequences, approximately 14% being singletons. This clonotype was picked up many times. Germline V gene lookup returns CDR1 LNHNV and CDR2 YYDKDF (reference sequence). The trim removed 8 bases at V and 0 bases at J, leaving 2 bases unmatched. CDR3 length: 13 amino acids. This chain links TRBV15 with TRBJ2-3; 7 bases align to TRBD1. The sequence derives from a male donor with ankylosing spondylitis or in good health (not recorded which). Sequenced sample: blood. In nucleotides, the CDR3 is TGTGCCACCCGGACAGGAAGCACAGATACGCAGTATTTT. The encoded protein is CATRTGSTDTQYF. The whole variable domain, filled in from reference TRBV15 and TRBJ2-3, reads DAMVIQNPRYQVTQFGKPVTLSCSQTLNHNVMYWYQQKSSQAPKLLFHYYDKDFNNEADTPDNFQSRRPNTSFCFLDIRSPGLGDTAMYLCATRTGSTDTQYFGPGTRLTVL.